This T cell receptor (beta chain) was documented in a study of beta chain features in type 1 diabetes. With 8 bases removed from V and 2 bases from J, the gap between germline ends came to 13 bases. The CDR3 extends over 14 amino acids. Looked up from germline, CDR1 is MNHNS and CDR2 is SASEGT. Study-level findings and limits: Within each of all four CD4+ subsets, Type 1 diabetes patients had TCRB CDR3s that were moderately but significantly shorter.

This clone was counted only a few times. Its target is not known. Sequenced material consisted of expressed TCRB transcripts (all of the isolated RNA was reverse transcribed). The assay was immunoSEQ multiplex PCR, and TCRdb's table has in-frame clones only and misses some. Here the sample spans hundreds of thousands of clones, 11% to 15% being singletons. This chain connects TRBV6-1 to TRBJ1-5; a weak D match, TRBD1 (5 bases). The sequenced sample consisted of naive CD4+ T cells from blood. The receptor comes from a man aged 18 to 30 with type 1 diabetes. CDR3 protein: CASEGLRGNQPQHF. The CDR3 coding sequence is TGTGCCAGCGAGGGGCTGAGGGGCAATCAGCCCCAGCATTTT.